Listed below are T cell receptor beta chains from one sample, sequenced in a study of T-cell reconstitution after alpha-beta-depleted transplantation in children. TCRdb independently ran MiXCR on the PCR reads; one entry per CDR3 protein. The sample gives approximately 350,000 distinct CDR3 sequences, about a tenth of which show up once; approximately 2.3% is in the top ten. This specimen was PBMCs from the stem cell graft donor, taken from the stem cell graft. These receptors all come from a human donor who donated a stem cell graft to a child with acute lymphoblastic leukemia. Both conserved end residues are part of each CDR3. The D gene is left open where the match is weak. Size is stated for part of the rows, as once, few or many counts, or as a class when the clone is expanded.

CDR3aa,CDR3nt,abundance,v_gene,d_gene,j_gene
CSVDGLAGGPHEQYF,TGCAGCGTCGATGGCCTAGCGGGAGGGCCTCACGAGCAGTACTTC,-,TRBV29-1,TRBD2,TRBJ2-7
CSVEIRESTDTQYF,TGCAGCGTTGAAATCAGAGAGAGCACAGATACGCAGTATTTT,many,TRBV29-1,-,TRBJ2-3
CASSYGRPGQGNTEAFF,TGTGCCAGCAGTTATGGCCGCCCAGGACAGGGGAACACTGAAGCTTTCTTT,many,TRBV6-2/TRBV6-3,TRBD1,TRBJ1-1
CASSGRRSGANVLTF,TGTGCCAGCAGCGGGCGTCGGTCTGGGGCCAACGTCCTGACTTTC,-,TRBV2,-,TRBJ2-6
CSARPPRDNQPQHF,TGCAGTGCTAGACCTCCCAGGGACAATCAGCCCCAGCATTTT,many,TRBV20-1,-,TRBJ1-5
CSATDRGHQETQYF,TGCAGTGCTACTGACAGGGGCCACCAAGAGACCCAGTACTTC,many,TRBV20-1,TRBD1,TRBJ2-5
CASSLWSFGTDGVAKNIQYF,TGTGCCAGCAGCTTATGGTCCTTCGGGACAGACGGCGTAGCCAAAAACATTCAGTACTTC,-,TRBV11-1,TRBD1,TRBJ2-4
CAWSVKGAQPQHF,TGTGCCTGGAGTGTGAAGGGGGCCCAGCCCCAGCATTTT,many,TRBV30,TRBD1,TRBJ1-5
CASSPLILTASSYEQYF,TGTGCCAGCTCACCTCTAATTTTGACAGCCAGCTCCTACGAGCAGTACTTC,-,TRBV18,-,TRBJ2-7
CASSGGTLNQPQHF,TGTGCCAGCAGCGGGGGAACTTTAAATCAGCCCCAGCATTTT,-,TRBV12-3/TRBV12-4,-,TRBJ1-5
CASSQKGGVSYNEQFF,TGCGCCAGCAGCCAAAAAGGCGGGGTCTCCTACAATGAGCAGTTCTTC,-,TRBV4-3,-,TRBJ2-1
CASSVDGQDNQPQHF,TGTGCCAGCAGCGTAGACGGACAGGACAATCAGCCCCAGCATTTT,many,TRBV9,TRBD1,TRBJ1-5
CSAGKSNTGELFF,TGCAGTGCTGGCAAATCTAACACCGGGGAGCTGTTTTTT,-,TRBV20-1,-,TRBJ2-2
CASSQDSSYGGYEQYF,TGCGCCAGCAGCCAAGACAGCTCGTACGGGGGATACGAGCAGTACTTC,few,TRBV4-3,-,TRBJ2-7
CASSRQLAGGNYEQYF,TGTGCCAGCAGTCGACAGCTAGCGGGAGGCAACTACGAGCAGTACTTC,-,TRBV28,TRBD2,TRBJ2-7
CASSRGGSNEKLFF,TGTGCCAGCAGCCGAGGGGGCTCGAATGAAAAACTGTTTTTT,-,TRBV7-9,TRBD1,TRBJ1-4
CSALLVTGELFF,TGCAGCGCCCTACTAGTGACCGGGGAGCTGTTTTTT,-,TRBV29-1,-,TRBJ2-2
CAWSLGQGFEQYF,TGTGCCTGGAGTCTTGGACAGGGGTTCGAGCAGTACTTC,once,TRBV30,TRBD1,TRBJ2-7
CASSSEGLAGSFEQFF,TGTGCCAGCAGCTCGGAGGGACTAGCGGGATCCTTTGAGCAGTTCTTC,-,TRBV5-4,TRBD2,TRBJ2-1
CASSVGRSSYEQYF,TGTGCCAGCAGCGTCGGGAGGAGCTCCTACGAGCAGTACTTC,few,TRBV9,TRBD2,TRBJ2-7
CASSSQNLLVQGEDEQFF,TGTGCCAGCAGCTCGCAAAACCTCTTAGTCCAGGGCGAGGATGAGCAGTTCTTC,-,TRBV11-2,-,TRBJ2-1
CASSQVGDTQYF,TGTGCCAGCAGCCAAGTTGGCGATACGCAGTATTTT,many,TRBV4-2,-,TRBJ2-3
CASSYVDPGNAEQFF,TGTGCCAGCAGTTACGTGGATCCCGGTAACGCTGAGCAGTTCTTC,few,TRBV6-2/TRBV6-3,-,TRBJ2-1
CASSPRRGHDDTEAFF,TGTGCCAGCTCACCACGCAGGGGGCATGATGACACTGAAGCTTTCTTT,-,TRBV18,TRBD1,TRBJ1-1
CASSQTSGGGTDTQYF,TGCGCCAGCAGCCAGACTAGCGGGGGGGGCACAGATACGCAGTATTTT,-,TRBV4-1,TRBD2,TRBJ2-3
CASRPLGRAQETQYF,TGTGCCAGCAGACCCCTTGGGCGCGCCCAAGAGACCCAGTACTTC,many,TRBV28,-,TRBJ2-5
CSDRGLARGPYNEQFF,TGCAGTGATAGGGGGCTAGCGAGAGGACCCTACAATGAGCAGTTCTTC,-,TRBV20-1,-,TRBJ2-1
CASSLKLAGGGAISYEQYF,TGTGCCAGCAGCTTGAAACTAGCGGGAGGAGGTGCGATCTCCTACGAGCAGTACTTC,few,TRBV11-1,TRBD2,TRBJ2-7
CAISGKGLATNEQFF,TGTGCCATCAGTGGGAAGGGACTAGCGACCAATGAGCAGTTCTTC,-,TRBV10-3,TRBD2,TRBJ2-1
CASSPGQKETQYF,TGCGCCAGCAGCCCTGGACAGAAAGAGACCCAGTACTTC,many,TRBV5-1,-,TRBJ2-5
CASSLTGTANTEAFF,TGCGCCAGCAGCTTAACCGGGACAGCGAACACTGAAGCTTTCTTT,many,TRBV5-1,TRBD1,TRBJ1-1
CASSVAREAPCYEQYF,TGTGCCAGCAGCGTAGCTCGGGAAGCGCCGTGCTACGAGCAGTACTTC,-,TRBV9,-,TRBJ2-7
CASSLAREAYGYTF,TGTGCCAGCAGCTTAGCAAGGGAGGCCTATGGCTACACCTTC,many,TRBV7-2,-,TRBJ1-2
CASSLDDREQYF,TGTGCCAGCAGCTTAGATGACAGAGAGCAGTACTTC,-,TRBV7-2,-,TRBJ2-7
CASSLSSGGGGGQYF,TGTGCCAGCAGTCTTTCTAGCGGAGGGGGTGGGGGGCAGTACTTC,-,TRBV12-3/TRBV12-4,-,TRBJ2-7
CASSSSVDTGELFF,TGTGCCAGCAGCTCTAGCGTGGACACCGGGGAGCTGTTTTTT,few,TRBV9,-,TRBJ2-2
CASSLRDRVSSPLHF,TGTGCCAGCAGCCTACGGGACAGGGTGTCCTCACCCCTCCACTTT,few,TRBV3-1,TRBD1,TRBJ1-6
CASSPTGFVSQSSNQPQHF,TGTGCCAGCAGCCCGACGGGCTTTGTTTCACAGTCTAGCAATCAGCCCCAGCATTTT,-,TRBV7-6,-,TRBJ1-5
CASSYAMDSLGANVLTF,TGTGCCAGCAGTTACGCCATGGACTCTCTGGGGGCCAACGTCCTGACTTTC,-,TRBV6-5,-,TRBJ2-6
CASSIGGGTDTQYF,TGTGCCAGTAGTATTGGCGGGGGCACAGATACGCAGTATTTT,many,TRBV19,-,TRBJ2-3
CASNVNVGNTGELFF,TGTGCCAGCAATGTGAACGTGGGGAACACCGGGGAGCTGTTTTTT,-,TRBV12-3/TRBV12-4,-,TRBJ2-2